This entry describes one T cell receptor beta chain. This entry belongs to a study of T cell changes during pregnancy in multiple sclerosis. V shed 0 bases, J shed 2 bases, and the junction held 8 bases outside the gene matches. The germline CDR1 and CDR2 sequences are KGHSH and LQKENI. This CDR3 contains 17 residues. TCRdb keeps only in-frame clones here, not all; method: immunoSEQ multiplex PCR. The table includes about 92,000 clones, 94% detected once. The material sequenced was peripheral blood, taken in the third trimester of pregnancy. This chain joins TRBV18 and TRBJ1-2; 8 nucleotides agree with TRBD1. The sequence came from a female donor with multiple sclerosis, enrolled in a pregnancy study. The CDR3 sequence is CASSPPLGDRTNYGYTF. CDR3 DNA sequence: TGTGCCAGCTCACCACCATTGGGGGACAGGACCAACTATGGCTACACCTTC.